Described below is a single TCR beta chain sequence and its context. This entry belongs to a study of blood T cell repertoires in COVID-19. Across the study: Sites across the United States, Italy and Spain contributed samples from acute and convalescent COVID-19. T cells, B-cell-depleted T cells, or PBMCs provided the cDNA or gDNA that served as material.

Per germline, CDR1 SGHNT and CDR2 YENEEA. V shed 0 bases, J shed 11 bases, and the junction held 4 bases outside the gene matches. The CDR3 is 15 amino acids. Only in-frame clones appear in the TCRdb table, and some are missing; sequencing was by immunoSEQ multiplex PCR. The sample contains about 380,000 clones, about 89% of which appear only once. J is TRBJ2-1 and V is TRBV11-3, with TRBD2 matching 13 bases. Sequenced input: PBMCs or T cells enriched from blood (not recorded which). This receptor was taken from a man aged 30 to 45 who had recovered from COVID-19. DNA for the CDR3: TGTGCCAGCAGCTTAGAATACGGGACTAGCGGGAAGCAGTTCTTC. It codes for CASSLEYGTSGKQFF.